This T cell receptor (beta chain) was identified during a study of T cell responses to AZD1222 COVID-19 vaccine. As concerns this clone: Its antigen is not known. This sample includes further DNA sequences coding for the same CDR3.

General observations from the study: Repertoire sampling was restricted to post-peak T cell response timepoints. Spike was spanned by vaccine-associated CD4 TCRs, which were dominant at 160-218 and 743-854.

The V gene lost 6 bases and the J gene lost 3 bases, with 9 bases spanning the gap. The CDR3 runs to 13 residues. Sequencing used immunoSEQ multiplex PCR; TCRdb keeps in-frame clones, though not all of them. Of 150,000 to 200,000 clones in the sample, 85% to 95% were seen once. The V call is TRBV12-3 or TRBV12-4, the J call TRBJ1-5; D is possibly TRBD1 (5 bases). Specimen: peripheral blood, collected on day 0 of AZD1222 vaccination. The receptor's source is an adult in good health. The CDR3 region has the DNA TGTGCCAGCAGGCAGGGATCCAATCAGCCCCAGCATTTT. Translation gives CASRQGSNQPQHF.